Below, 5 T cell receptor beta chains from the same sample are listed, as sequenced in a study of blood T cell repertoires in COVID-19. Generated by immunoSEQ multiplex PCR, the TCRdb table keeps only in-frame clones and is missing some. The data hold approximately 21,000 clones, with 86% observed a single time. Source material: peripheral blood. Source of these receptors: a human donor with acute or convalescent COVID-19. The donor label of this sample is uncertain.

The chain's CDR3 is CAWSIQGAGNSPLHF. CDR3 coding DNA: TGTGCCTGGAGCATACAGGGGGCTGGGAATTCACCCCTCCACTTT. V usage is TRBV30 and J usage is TRBJ1-6; 9 bases are a match to TRBD1. The germline V gene encodes CDR1 GTSNPN and CDR2 SVGIG (reference sequence). The CDR3 runs 15 residues. V dropped 3 bases and J dropped 7; count of bases not matched to a gene: 7.

This clone came up a few times. A read error may produce the germline difference seen at one junction end. The chain couples TRBV7-2 to TRBJ1-2; D is perhaps TRBD1 (5 bases). The V gene's germline CDR1 is SGHTA and CDR2 FQGNSA. This CDR3 spans 12 amino acids. The CDR3 DNA reads TGTGCCAGCAGCTTAGCTCCTGGGGCCCCTTCTTTC. Translated: CASSLAPGAPSF.

The V gene is TRBV5-1, the J gene TRBJ2-3, with D maybe TRBD2 (5 bases). The CDR3 sequence is 15 residues long. The germline V gene has CDR1 SGHRS and CDR2 YFSETQ. With 0 bases removed from V and 3 bases from J, the gap between germline ends came to 11 bases. In DNA form, the CDR3 reads TGCGCCAGCAGCTTGGATCGGGGTTATACAGATACGCAGTATTTT. It codes for CASSLDRGYTDTQYF.

J is TRBJ2-1 and V is TRBV6-1; 11 nucleotides align to TRBD1. Trimming cost V 4 bases and J 8 bases; bases outside gene matches: 10. The CDR3 loop spans 16 amino acids. Per the germline V gene, CDR1 is MNHNS and CDR2 is SASEGT. The CDR3 reads CASSVLGTGGIDEQFF. The CDR3, as DNA: TGTGCCAGCAGTGTCTTAGGGACAGGGGGTATAGATGAGCAGTTCTTC.

J is TRBJ2-7 and V is TRBV5-1, with TRBD2 identical over 8 bases. This CDR3 comprises 15 residues. Germline V gives CDR1 SGHRS, CDR2 YFSETQ. V shed 4 bases and J 7 bases; nucleotides not matched to a gene: 13. The CDR3 region is CASSPHQRETQEQYF. The CDR3 DNA follows: TGCGCCAGCAGCCCCCACCAGCGGGAGACGCAGGAGCAGTACTTC.